The clone carrying this TCR beta chain appeared many times. These data belong to a study of Graves' ophthalmopathy and Graves' hyperthyroidism. Study background: The collection of peripheral blood took place at initial diagnosis, before any treatment.

CDR1 and CDR2 from the germline V gene are LNHDA and SQIVND (reference sequence). This CDR3 has 16 amino acids. V was clipped by 7 bases and J by 1 base, with 19 bases between them. The authors amplified TCR beta CDR3 regions from RNA transcripts. First-round RT-PCR employed HTBI primers, with a second-round multiplex PCR after it. TCRdb fed the multiplex PCR reads into MiXCR, producing one record per CDR3 protein. The sample gives around 400,000 distinct CDR3 sequences, about 17% of which show up once; more than 1.5% is in the top ten. Ophthalmopathy-affected donors exhibited moderate-to-severe activity, CAS ≥3, NOSPECS ≥4, and duration under 3 months. Other autoimmune disease, uncontrolled infection, pregnancy and lactation led to exclusion. Sampling 10 ml of fresh peripheral blood provided the PBMCs.

The sample taken for sequencing was peripheral blood. This receptor was taken from a woman between 18 and 29 years old with Graves' ophthalmopathy. This chain connects TRBV19 to TRBJ1-1, with a possible D match to TRBD1 (6 bases). CDR3 in amino acids: CASNPGGRMRNTEAFF. In DNA form, the CDR3 reads TGTGCCAGTAACCCCGGGGGCAGGATGCGGAACACTGAAGCTTTCTTT.